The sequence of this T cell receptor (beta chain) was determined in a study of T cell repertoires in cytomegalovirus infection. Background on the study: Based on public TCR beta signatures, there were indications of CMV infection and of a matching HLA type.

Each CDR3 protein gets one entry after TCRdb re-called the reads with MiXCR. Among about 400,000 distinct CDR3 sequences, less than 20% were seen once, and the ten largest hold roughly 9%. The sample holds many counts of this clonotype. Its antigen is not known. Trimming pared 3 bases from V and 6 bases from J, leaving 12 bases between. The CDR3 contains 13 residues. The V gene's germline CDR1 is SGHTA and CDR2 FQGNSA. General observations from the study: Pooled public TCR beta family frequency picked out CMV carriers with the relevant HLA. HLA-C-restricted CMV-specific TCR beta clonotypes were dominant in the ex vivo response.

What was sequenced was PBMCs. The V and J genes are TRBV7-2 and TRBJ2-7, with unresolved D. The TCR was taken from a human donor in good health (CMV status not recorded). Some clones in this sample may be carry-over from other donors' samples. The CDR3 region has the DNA TGTGCCAGCAGCTTCGAGCGCCGTGGCGAGCAGTACTTC. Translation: CASSFERRGEQYF.